This T cell receptor beta chain was profiled in a study of T cell responses to AZD1222 COVID-19 vaccine. General observations from the study: Vaccine-associated CD4 TCRs spanned spike, dominant at 160-218 and 743-854. Donors in the cohort were predominantly white British and more often female, and clonal diversity was possibly underestimated. Increases in Spike-specific TCR breadth and depth were seen after two AZD1222 doses.

This table comes from immunoSEQ multiplex PCR, and its TCRdb copy is limited to in-frame clones, with some not included. The table has more than 150,000 clones, just over 90% seen once; the top ten hold approximately 3.7%. About this clone itself: The antigen remains unidentified.

CDR1 SGHTA and CDR2 FQGTGA come from the germline V gene. Trimming removed 3 bases at V and 4 bases at J, with 9 bases between. The CDR3 totals 13 residues. Second doses were pooled across both intervals (about 4 or about 12 weeks). This material consisted of peripheral blood, taken 28 days after the second AZD1222 dose. The chain links TRBV7-3 to TRBJ1-2, with no clear D. The TCR was taken from an adult who received the AZD1222 COVID-19 vaccine. The CDR3 here is CASSLGLGYGYTF. CDR3 DNA: TGTGCCAGCAGCTTGGGTCTGGGCTATGGCTACACCTTC.